This TCR beta chain was sequenced in a study of cytomegalovirus exposure and HLA in healthy donors. Researchers ran the PCR with 60 Vbeta and 13 Jbeta primers. Sequencing used immunoSEQ multiplex PCR; TCRdb keeps in-frame clones, though not all of them. In the table there are 210,000 or so clones, approximately 84% of which are singletons. V was shortened by 1 base and J by 2 bases, with 10 bases between the two germline ends. The CDR3 is 15 amino acids. CDR1 and CDR2 from the germline V gene are KGHSH and LQKENI. General study findings and limits: According to the study, around 180 TCR beta chains were cytomegalovirus-associated.

This clone showed up just once. Its specificity is not known. This TCR was sampled from a girl aged 2-10 years in good health and CMV-seronegative. The sequenced sample was PBMCs. This chain links TRBV18 with TRBJ2-3, with D possibly being TRBD2 (6 bases). The CDR3 coding sequence is TGTGCCAGCTCACCACTCGGGGGAGACACAGATACGCAGTATTTT. It encodes CASSPLGGDTDTQYF.